These 27 T cell receptor beta chains originate from one sample sequenced in a study of blood T cell repertoires in COVID-19. Assay: immunoSEQ multiplex PCR; the TCRdb copy retains only in-frame clones and omits some. The top ten clones hold around 4.7% of a sample with fewer than 90,000 clones, roughly 96% of them seen once. Specimen: peripheral blood. These receptors all come from a human donor with active COVID-19. The donor label of this sample is uncertain.

Notes on this clone: Other DNA variants within this sample encode the same CDR3. This chain joins TRBV11-3 and TRBJ2-3, with TRBD1 matching over 8 bases. Germline assignment: CDR1 SGHNT and CDR2 YENEEA. The V gene end was trimmed by 5 bases and the J gene end by 0 bases; junction bases not matched to a gene: 4. The CDR3 length is 15 residues. CDR3 coding DNA: TGTGCCAGCAGCCGAAGGACAGGGAGCACAGATACGCAGTATTTT. Amino acids: CASSRRTGSTDTQYF.

This chain uses TRBV4-3 with TRBJ1-4; D might be TRBD1 (6 bases). CDR1 is LGHNA, CDR2 YSLEER, per germline. Trimming left V 3 bases short and J 4 bases short, with 18 bases between. This CDR3 region has 17 residues. CDR3 sequence (DNA): TGCGCCAGCAGCCAGGATTTACCAGGGGACCTTAATGAAAAACTGTTTTTT. This sequence encodes CASSQDLPGDLNEKLFF.

J is TRBJ2-1 and V is TRBV6-5; 7 bases map to TRBD1. This CDR3 has 13 residues. Trimming took 5 bases from V and 3 from J; bases not matched to a gene: 1. From germline, CDR1 is MNHEY and CDR2 SVGAGI. This CDR3 reads CASSNRGYNEQFF. The CDR3 DNA is TGTGCCAGCAGTAACAGGGGCTACAATGAGCAGTTCTTC.

J is TRBJ2-3 and V is TRBV27; 11 nucleotides align to TRBD1. Germline V lookup: CDR1 MNHEY, CDR2 SMNVEV (reference sequence). The CDR3 extends over 15 amino acids. The ends lost 5 bases at V and 4 bases at J; junction bases unmatched: 5. The CDR3 is CASSAGQGAADTQYF. CDR3 DNA sequence: TGTGCCAGCAGTGCCGGACAGGGGGCCGCAGATACGCAGTATTTT.

This clone was observed a single time. This chain connects TRBV13 to TRBJ1-1; D is perhaps TRBD1 (5 bases). V was clipped by 4 bases and J by 4 bases, with 19 bases between them. The CDR3 runs 16 residues. Germline V lookup: CDR1 PRHDT, CDR2 FYEKMQ (reference sequence). CDR3 bases: TGTGCCAGCAGCTCTTTCCAAGACAGAACGGGCACTGAAGCTTTCTTT. Its protein is CASSSFQDRTGTEAFF.

The gene calls are TRBV19 and TRBJ1-5; D ambiguous. CDR3 length: 15 amino acids. The germline V gene has CDR1 LNHDA and CDR2 SQIVND (reference sequence). V was cut by 8 bases and J by 0 bases, with 14 bases left in between. CDR3 sequence reads: CASCPDDISNQPQHF. The CDR3 DNA sequence: TGTGCCAGTTGCCCCGACGACATTAGCAATCAGCCCCAGCATTTT.

This chain uses TRBV6-2 or TRBV6-3 with TRBJ1-1; D perhaps matches TRBD1 (5 bases). The CDR3 covers 14 residues. Trimming took 2 bases from V and 5 from J, leaving 12 bases between them. Per germline, CDR1 MNHEY and CDR2 SVGEGT. CDR3 sequence reads: CASSYGGARTEAFF. The CDR3 bases are TGTGCCAGCAGTTACGGCGGGGCCCGGACTGAAGCTTTCTTT.

The V gene is TRBV19, the J gene TRBJ2-2; 11 positions match TRBD2. Germline V CDR1 and CDR2: LNHDA, SQIVND (reference sequence). The CDR3 sequence is 15 residues long. J was trimmed by 7 bases and V by 8 bases; bases with no gene match: 9. The CDR3 loop reads CASDSGRARGGELFF. CDR3 DNA: TGTGCCAGTGATAGCGGGAGGGCCCGGGGCGGGGAGCTGTTTTTT.

V is TRBV28 and J is TRBJ2-7; the D is unclear. The V gene's germline CDR1 is MDHEN and CDR2 SYDVKM. This CDR3 spans 14 amino acids. V was pared by 2 bases and J by 3 bases, with 11 bases between. CDR3 sequence: CASSLVQLNYEQYF. The CDR3 coding sequence is TGTGCCAGCAGTTTAGTACAGCTTAACTACGAGCAGTACTTC.

The rearrangement uses TRBV28 and TRBJ1-6; D is perhaps TRBD1 (5 bases). CDR3 size: 14 residues. Between the trimmed V and J ends, which lost 3 bases and 6 bases, there was a span of 9 bases. Germline loops: CDR1 MDHEN, CDR2 SYDVKM. In nucleotides, the CDR3 is TGTGCCAGCAGTTTTTGGCAGGGTAATTCACCCCTCCACTTT. Encoded protein: CASSFWQGNSPLHF. The complete variable domain, with remaining parts taken from reference TRBV28 and TRBJ1-6, reads DVKVTQSSRYLVKRTGEKVFLECVQDMDHENMFWYRQDPGLGLRLIYFSYDVKMKEKGDIPEGYSVSREKKERFSLILESASTNQTSMYLCASSFWQGNSPLHFGNGTRLTVT.

This rearrangement joins TRBV3-1 (or the pseudogene TRBV3-2) to TRBJ2-3, with 9 bases fitting TRBD2. This CDR3 contains 16 residues. Germline V gene sequence: CDR1 LGHDT, CDR2 YNNKEL (reference sequence). Trimming at V came to 4 bases and at J to 2 bases, leaving 7 bases not matched to a gene. The CDR3 sequence: CASSPLAGAYTDTQYF. As DNA, the CDR3 is TGTGCCAGCAGCCCATTAGCGGGGGCGTACACAGATACGCAGTATTTT.

The V gene is TRBV6-5, the J gene TRBJ2-2; 9 bases agree with TRBD1. J was trimmed by 4 bases and V by 4 bases; bases with no gene match: 4. This CDR3 region has 15 residues. In germline, CDR1 is MNHEY, CDR2 SVGAGI. DNA of the CDR3: TGTGCCAGCAGTTCCGGGACAGGGAGCACCGGGGAGCTGTTTTTT. Amino acids: CASSSGTGSTGELFF.

This chain connects TRBV20-1 to TRBJ2-3, with D possibly being TRBD1 (6 bases). The germline V and J ends were trimmed by 3 bases and 0 bases, with 10 bases remaining between them. The CDR3 runs to 14 residues. Germline V gene sequence: CDR1 DFQATT, CDR2 SNEGSKA (reference sequence). The CDR3 is CSASRQGSTDTQYF. The DNA for the CDR3 is TGCAGTGCTAGTAGGCAGGGGAGCACAGATACGCAGTATTTT.

This clone was seen just once. This sequence joins TRBV6-5 and TRBJ2-3; D remains unclear. The ends were cut back, 6 bases at V and 3 bases at J, with 16 bases in the middle. Germline V gene lookup returns CDR1 MNHEY and CDR2 SVGAGI. The CDR3 spans 15 residues. The CDR3 region is CASRMSSLTTDTQYF. CDR3 in DNA: TGTGCCAGCAGGATGTCTTCTTTGACTACAGATACGCAGTATTTT.

The chain combines TRBV4-2 with TRBJ2-1; 9 bases line up with TRBD2. CDR1 and CDR2 (germline): LGHNA, YNFKEQ. The CDR3 sequence is 16 residues long. V gave up 1 base and J gave up 9 bases; unmatched junction bases: 10. CDR3 sequence reads: CASSQVSAGGTSEQFF. Here the CDR3 DNA reads TGTGCCAGCAGCCAAGTCTCAGCGGGGGGTACGTCTGAGCAGTTCTTC.

This chain connects TRBV7-8 to TRBJ2-1; 8 bases are shared with TRBD1. Losses at the gene ends were 5 bases for V and 6 bases for J; bases not matched to a gene: 9. The germline V gene has CDR1 SGHVS and CDR2 FQNEAQ. The CDR3 runs 15 residues. The CDR3 DNA is TGTGCCAGCAGCGTGGACAGGGCCGGTGCCAATGAGCAGTTCTTC. As protein: CASSVDRAGANEQFF. Full variable domain (outside the CDR3, taken from reference TRBV7-8 and TRBJ2-1): GAGVSQSPRYKVAKRGQDVALRCDPISGHVSLFWYQQALGQGPEFLTYFQNEAQLDKSGLPSDRFFAERPEGSVSTLKIQRTQQEDSAVYLCASSVDRAGANEQFFGPGTRLTVL.

The chain couples TRBV11-1 to TRBJ1-1, with D possibly matching TRBD1 (6 bases). CDR1 and CDR2 from the germline V gene are SGHAT and FQDESV (reference sequence). Trimming took 1 base from V and 5 from J, leaving 17 bases between them. The CDR3 contains 16 residues. The CDR3 region is CASSLGVQGRGTEAFF. CDR3 nucleotide sequence: TGTGCCAGCAGCTTAGGAGTACAGGGAAGAGGGACTGAAGCTTTCTTT.

The chain links TRBV18 to TRBJ2-1; TRBD1 matches 9 bases. The length of the CDR3 is 16 residues. Looked up from germline, CDR1 is KGHSH and CDR2 is LQKENI. Trimming at V came to 3 bases and at J to 4 bases, leaving 7 bases not matched to a gene. CDR3 protein: CASSPNRGRLYNEQFF. CDR3 nucleotide sequence: TGTGCCAGCTCACCCAACAGGGGGCGCTTGTACAATGAGCAGTTCTTC.

This clone appeared once. V is TRBV19 and J is TRBJ1-3, with TRBD1 identical over 7 bases. Per the germline V gene, CDR1 is LNHDA and CDR2 is SQIVND (reference sequence). This CDR3 region has 18 residues. Losses at the gene ends were 5 bases for V and 2 bases for J; bases not matched to a gene: 15. The DNA of the CDR3 is TGTGCCAGTAGTCCAACTATTACCGCCGACAGGGCTGGAAACACCATATATTTT. This gives the protein CASSPTITADRAGNTIYF.

V gene TRBV29-1 combines with J gene TRBJ2-3; 8 nucleotides match TRBD2. The CDR3 has 14 residues. Germline values: CDR1 SQVTM, CDR2 ANQGSEA. Trimming removed 4 bases from V and 2 bases from J; junction bases left unmatched: 5. The CDR3 spells CSVVLAGHTDTQYF. The CDR3 bases are TGCAGCGTTGTCCTAGCGGGCCACACAGATACGCAGTATTTT.

The chain links TRBV28 to TRBJ2-7; D is uncertain. Germline V CDR1 and CDR2: MDHEN, SYDVKM. V was clipped by 4 bases and J by 0 bases, with 10 bases between them. The CDR3 sequence is 14 residues long. In DNA, the CDR3 is TGTGCCAGCAGTTCCCCCGACACCTCCTACGAGCAGTACTTC. Protein product: CASSSPDTSYEQYF.

The chain links TRBV2 to TRBJ2-2, with a possible D match to TRBD1 (6 bases). CDR3 length equals 15 residues. V lost 8 bases, J lost 3 bases, and 16 bases lay in between. Germline V lookup: CDR1 SNHLY, CDR2 FYNNEI. CDR3 region: CASRMDNRDTGELFF. CDR3 DNA sequence: TGTGCCAGCCGTATGGATAACAGGGACACCGGGGAGCTGTTTTTT.

The chain is built from TRBV9 and TRBJ2-1; the match to TRBD1 covers 7 bases. The J segment lost 4 bases and the V segment lost 0 bases, leaving 4 bases of the junction unmatched. The CDR3 is made up of 15 amino acids. CDR1 and CDR2 from the germline V gene are SGDLS and YYNGEE. The CDR3 protein is CASSVVGTDYNEQFF. The CDR3 DNA reads TGTGCCAGCAGCGTAGTGGGGACAGATTACAATGAGCAGTTCTTC.

This chain connects TRBV24-1 to TRBJ2-7; weak D call: TRBD1 (6 bases). The CDR3 is made up of 16 amino acids. Germline values: CDR1 KGHDR, CDR2 SFDVKD. V was trimmed by 5 bases and J by 0 bases, leaving 16 bases between them. The CDR3: CATSAGDRLSSYEQYF. CDR3 coding DNA: TGTGCCACCAGTGCAGGGGACCGACTTTCCTCCTACGAGCAGTACTTC.

As for this clone: Other DNA variants within this sample encode the same CDR3. The chain is built from TRBV10-3 and TRBJ2-7; 7 bases line up with TRBD2. The V and J ends lost 6 bases and 7 bases, in that order; junction bases with no gene match: 9. CDR1 is ENHRY, CDR2 SYGVKD, per germline. The CDR3 sequence is 13 residues long. CDR3 loop: CAISGREGREQYF. The CDR3 DNA is TGTGCCATCAGCGGAAGGGAGGGTCGGGAGCAGTACTTC.

The CDR3: CASSSGYGYTF. The CDR3 bases are TGTGCCAGCAGTTCAGGATATGGCTACACCTTC. The V and J genes are TRBV12-3 or TRBV12-4 and TRBJ1-2; the D is unclear. The CDR3 totals 11 residues. V lost 4 bases and J lost 5, with 5 bases in between.

The CDR3 DNA sequence: TGTGCCAGCAGGGGGACTCCGCTCGAAGGTCACGAGCAGTACTTC. As protein: CASRGTPLEGHEQYF. The chain joins TRBV21-1 to TRBJ2-7; the D call in the table, TRBD2, was not verified against the DNA. TRBV21-1 is deemed a pseudogene. The CDR3 sequence is 15 residues long.